This T cell receptor (beta chain) was profiled in a study of blood T cell repertoires in COVID-19. For the study at large: PBMCs, B-cell-depleted T cells, or T cells were the source of the cDNA or gDNA that made up the material.

Looked up from germline, CDR1 is MRHNA and CDR2 is SNTAGT. This CDR3 has 15 amino acids. J was trimmed by 7 bases and V by 6 bases; bases with no gene match: 13. Before being deemed recovered, Cohort 3 donors had two negative PCRs, clearance, or symptom resolution. The method was immunoSEQ multiplex PCR; TCRdb's version includes in-frame clones alone and lacks a portion of them. The sample consists of roughly 220,000 clones, approximately 84% of them appearing once. The sequenced sample consisted of PBMCs or T cells enriched from blood (not recorded which). The clonotype originates from a man aged 35 to 55 who had recovered from COVID-19. V is TRBV6-4 and J is TRBJ2-3, with 7 bases matching TRBD2. CDR3 in DNA: TGTGCCAGCAGGGATCCCCCCGGGACTATGTATACGCAGTATTTT. Protein product: CASRDPPGTMYTQYF.